These 24 T cell receptor beta chains were all obtained from the same sample, sequenced in a study of blood T cell repertoires in COVID-19. Profiled with immunoSEQ multiplex PCR; TCRdb holds only in-frame clones, not every one. The profile shows about 310,000 clones, around 87% of them singletons. Sequences were obtained from peripheral blood. Source of these receptors: a woman aged 45-60 years who had recovered from COVID-19.

This chain joins TRBV5-1 and TRBJ2-5; 8 bases align to TRBD1. V was pared by 4 bases and J by 2 bases, with 4 bases of the junction left unmatched. This CDR3 is built from 14 residues. Per germline, CDR1 SGHRS and CDR2 YFSETQ. The CDR3 DNA reads as TGCGCCAGCAGCCTAGGGACAGGTCAAGAGACCCAGTACTTC. This sequence encodes CASSLGTGQETQYF.

This clone has more than one count but fewer than ten. The V call is TRBV5-1, the J call TRBJ1-1; D remains unclear. V lost 0 bases and J 4 bases, leaving 13 bases between the germline ends. Germline V gene data show CDR1 as SGHRS and CDR2 as YFSETQ. The CDR3 loop spans 15 amino acids. The CDR3 sequence: CASSLAGQVSTEAFF. The DNA of the CDR3 is TGCGCCAGCAGCTTGGCCGGCCAGGTGAGCACTGAAGCTTTCTTT.

The chain combines TRBV6-5 with TRBJ2-3, with TRBD1 matching 9 bases. The CDR3 loop spans 16 amino acids. CDR1 is MNHEY and CDR2 is SVGAGI in the germline V gene. The trim removed 2 bases at V and 1 base at J, leaving 4 bases unmatched. The CDR3 coding sequence is TGTGCCAGCAGTTACGCGGGACAGGGAGGCACAGATACGCAGTATTTT. Translating it yields CASSYAGQGGTDTQYF.

V is TRBV5-1 and J is TRBJ1-1, with D tentatively TRBD1 (6 bases). Germline V gene sequence: CDR1 SGHRS, CDR2 YFSETQ. The CDR3 is 15 amino acids. V gave up 5 bases and J gave up 8 bases, with 22 bases separating them. The DNA of the CDR3 is TGCGCCAGCAGATTGACAGGCCCCGCCGGCTCCGAAGCTTTCTTT. It translates to CASRLTGPAGSEAFF.

The chain carries TRBV27 and TRBJ1-6; perhaps TRBD1 as D (5 bases). Germline CDR1 and CDR2: MNHEY and SMNVEV (reference sequence). CDR3 length: 15 residues. V was pared by 6 bases and J by 0 bases, with 9 bases between. CDR3 nucleotides: TGTGCCAGCAGGACAGTCGTCTCCTATAATTCACCCCTCCACTTT. It is translated as CASRTVVSYNSPLHF.

The J gene is TRBJ1-2, the V gene TRBV3-1 (or the pseudogene TRBV3-2); tentatively, D is TRBD1 (5 bases). The CDR3 consists of 15 residues. V dropped 0 bases and J dropped 8 bases, with 16 bases sitting between them. CDR1 and CDR2 from the germline V gene are LGHDT and YNNKEL (reference sequence). The CDR3 spells CASSQDHPGGAGYTF. The CDR3 DNA sequence: TGTGCCAGCAGCCAAGATCACCCCGGGGGAGCCGGCTACACCTTC.

This chain uses TRBV5-4 with TRBJ2-3; perhaps TRBD2 as D (5 bases). This CDR3 spans 13 amino acids. Trimming cost V 4 bases and J 8 bases, with 14 bases left between them. The germline V gene encodes CDR1 SGHNT and CDR2 YYREEE (reference sequence). CDR3 nucleotide sequence: TGTGCCAGCAGCCTTCCGGACTTAAGTACGCAGTATTTT. It is translated as CASSLPDLSTQYF.

The rearrangement links TRBV7-9 to TRBJ1-1, with 7 bases identical to TRBD1. The CDR3 has 15 amino acids. Germline V lookup: CDR1 SEHNR, CDR2 FQNEAQ (reference sequence). The trim removed 6 bases at V and 10 bases at J, leaving 17 bases unmatched. CDR3 coding DNA: TGTGCCAGCAGGAGATACAGGGGACCACGACGGGGAGCTTTCTTT. It translates to CASRRYRGPRRGAFF.

The V call is TRBV19, the J call TRBJ2-7; D not resolved. The CDR3 runs to 15 residues. Germline V lookup: CDR1 LNHDA, CDR2 SQIVND (reference sequence). V shed 5 bases and J shed 0 bases, with 14 bases lying between them. The CDR3 nucleotides are TGTGCCAGTAGTTTATCCAGGATGAGCTCCTACGAGCAGTACTTC. Translating it yields CASSLSRMSSYEQYF.

The rearrangement links TRBV5-4 to TRBJ1-2; 8 bases agree with TRBD1. This CDR3 has 13 amino acids. J gave up 5 bases and V 3 bases, and 3 bases lay outside the gene matches. Germline CDR1 is SGHNT and CDR2 is YYREEE (reference sequence). CDR3 residues: CASSSRQGYGYTF. Written as DNA, the CDR3 is TGTGCCAGCAGCTCAAGACAGGGGTATGGCTACACCTTC.

V is TRBV29-1 and J is TRBJ1-1; 7 bases fit TRBD1. This CDR3 has 12 amino acids. V shed 8 bases and J 0 bases; nucleotides not matched to a gene: 3. Germline values: CDR1 SQVTM, CDR2 ANQGSEA. CDR3 nucleotide sequence: TGCAGCACGGGACAGATGAACACTGAAGCTTTCTTT. Amino acid sequence: CSTGQMNTEAFF.

This chain uses TRBV18 with TRBJ1-4; no definite D call. V was pared by 3 bases and J by 0 bases, with 8 bases between. This CDR3 comprises 15 residues. CDR1 is KGHSH, CDR2 LQKENI, per germline. CDR3 sequence (DNA): TGTGCCAGCTCACCCCTACAGTCAACTAATGAAAAACTGTTTTTT. It codes for CASSPLQSTNEKLFF. The variable domain in full, with the rest retrieved from reference TRBV18 and TRBJ1-4, is NAGVMQNPRHLVRRRGQEARLRCSPMKGHSHVYWYRQLPEEGLKFMVYLQKENIIDESGMPKERFSAEFPKEGPSILRIQQVVRGDSAAYFCASSPLQSTNEKLFFGSGTQLSVL.

The chain joins TRBV5-1 to TRBJ1-3; D not resolved. The V gene lost 1 base and the J gene lost 0 bases, with 8 bases spanning the gap. Germline V lookup: CDR1 SGHRS, CDR2 YFSETQ. The CDR3 is 15 amino acids. The CDR3 spells CASSLSGDSGNTIYF. CDR3 coding DNA: TGCGCCAGCAGCTTGAGCGGGGACTCTGGAAACACCATATATTTT. Looking up the rest from reference TRBV5-1 and TRBJ1-3 gives the full variable domain: KAGVTQTPRYLIKTRGQQVTLSCSPISGHRSVSWYQQTPGQGLQFLFEYFSETQRNKGNFPGRFSGRQFSNSRSEMNVSTLELGDSALYLCASSLSGDSGNTIYFGEGSWLTVV.

This chain joins TRBV27 and TRBJ2-1, with D uncertain. The CDR3 sequence is 12 residues long. Trimming cost V 8 bases and J 10 bases, with 15 bases left between them. CDR1 and CDR2 (germline): MNHEY, SMNVEV (reference sequence). The chain's CDR3 is CASCRHDGEQFF. The CDR3 region has the DNA TGTGCCAGCTGCCGCCATGACGGGGAGCAGTTCTTC.

The chain links TRBV6-5 to TRBJ1-3, with 7 bases that match TRBD1. Germline loops: CDR1 MNHEY, CDR2 SVGAGI. This CDR3 has 15 residues. V trimming: 6 bases; J trimming: 4 bases; junction bases outside the gene matches: 9. In DNA, the CDR3 is TGTGCCAGCAGGACCTGGACAGGATCGGGAAACACCATATATTTT. It yields the protein CASRTWTGSGNTIYF.

This chain joins TRBV6-2 or TRBV6-3 and TRBJ2-5, with TRBD2 matching 12 bases. Germline loops: CDR1 MNHEY, CDR2 SVGEGT. V was clipped by 5 bases and J by 13 bases; unmatched bases: 11. The CDR3 contains 14 residues. The CDR3 DNA reads as TGTGCCAGCAGTAACCCTAGCGGGAGGGCCATGGGGTACTTC. It translates to CASSNPSGRAMGYF.

The J gene is TRBJ1-1, the V gene TRBV4-3; perhaps TRBD1 as D (5 bases). This CDR3 spans 14 amino acids. Germline-derived CDR1 and CDR2 are LGHNA and YSLEER. V was pared by 0 bases and J by 11 bases, with 16 bases between. CDR3 DNA sequence: TGCGCCAGCAGCCAAGAGTTCGGACACGATTTCGCTTTCTTT. This gives the protein CASSQEFGHDFAFF.

The V call is TRBV28, the J call TRBJ2-3; the match to TRBD2 covers 11 bases. The V and J ends lost 3 bases and 2 bases, in that order; junction bases with no gene match: 4. The CDR3 has 16 amino acids. Germline V gene data show CDR1 as MDHEN and CDR2 as SYDVKM. This chain's CDR3 is CASSFLLAGVTDTQYF. In DNA form, the CDR3 reads TGTGCCAGCAGTTTTCTACTAGCGGGGGTCACAGATACGCAGTATTTT.

The CDR3 protein is CASSIGSRTGGSGYTF. The CDR3 DNA follows: TGTGCCAGTAGTATCGGATCGAGGACAGGGGGCAGTGGCTACACCTTC. The V and J genes are TRBV19 and TRBJ1-2, with 11 bases fitting TRBD1. The junction had 10 bases not matched to a gene; V was cut back by 3 bases and J by 7 bases. CDR1 is LNHDA and CDR2 is SQIVND in the germline V gene (reference sequence). The CDR3 loop spans 16 amino acids.

A single count supports this clone. This rearrangement joins TRBV28 to TRBJ1-5; perhaps TRBD1 as D (6 bases). Trimming pared 5 bases from V and 5 bases from J, leaving 10 bases between. The CDR3 totals 13 residues. The germline V gene encodes CDR1 MDHEN and CDR2 SYDVKM. In DNA, the CDR3 is TGTGCCAGCAGTCCGGACAGCGATCAGCCCCAGCATTTT. This encodes CASSPDSDQPQHF. The full variable domain, rest sourced from reference TRBV28 and TRBJ1-5, is DVKVTQSSRYLVKRTGEKVFLECVQDMDHENMFWYRQDPGLGLRLIYFSYDVKMKEKGDIPEGYSVSREKKERFSLILESASTNQTSMYLCASSPDSDQPQHFGDGTRLSIL.

This clone was recorded only once. The genes are TRBV11-3 and TRBJ2-7; D gene unclear. CDR3 length: 15 amino acids. Trimming removed 5 bases at V and 5 bases at J, with 19 bases between. The germline V gene encodes CDR1 SGHNT and CDR2 YENEEA. CDR3 sequence (DNA): TGTGCCAGCAGCAGCGTCGGGTCTACTCTGAACGAGCAGTACTTC. It is translated as CASSSVGSTLNEQYF.

For the CDR3, the DNA is TGTGCCAGCAGCGTAAGAGGGGGGGTCAATGAGCAGTTCTTC. Protein sequence: CASSVRGGVNEQFF. V is TRBV9 and J is TRBJ2-1; D might be TRBD2 (7 bases). Trimming stripped 1 base from V and 6 bases from J, with 11 bases between. Germline V gene data show CDR1 as SGDLS and CDR2 as YYNGEE. The CDR3 runs to 14 residues.

The table lists this clone with a count of one. V and J are TRBV29-1 and TRBJ1-1, with a tentative D call TRBD1 (5 bases). Deletions cut 0 bases from V and 0 bases from J, with 14 bases between. The CDR3 spans 16 residues. Germline CDR1 SQVTM, CDR2 ANQGSEA. The CDR3 loop is CSVEDRGFIMNTEAFF. CDR3 DNA: TGCAGCGTTGAAGATCGGGGGTTCATAATGAACACTGAAGCTTTCTTT.

This clone was detected a few times. This chain uses TRBV12-3 or TRBV12-4 with TRBJ1-4; D perhaps matches TRBD1 (5 bases). The V and J ends lost 4 bases and 7 bases respectively, with 10 bases between them. This CDR3 is 13 amino acids long. Here the CDR3 reads CASSSGTSEKLFF. The CDR3 DNA is TGTGCCAGCAGTTCCGGGACTTCTGAAAAACTGTTTTTT.